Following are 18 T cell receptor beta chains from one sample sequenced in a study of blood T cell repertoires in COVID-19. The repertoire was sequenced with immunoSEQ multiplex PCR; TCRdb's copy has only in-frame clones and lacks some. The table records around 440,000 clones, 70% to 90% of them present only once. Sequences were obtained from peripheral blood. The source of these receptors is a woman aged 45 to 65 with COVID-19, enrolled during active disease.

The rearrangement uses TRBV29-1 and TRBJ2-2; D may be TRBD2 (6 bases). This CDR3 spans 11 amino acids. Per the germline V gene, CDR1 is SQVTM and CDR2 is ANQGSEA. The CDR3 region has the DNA TGCACGTGCAGGGAGGCCGGGGAGCTGTTTTTT. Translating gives CTCREAGELFF.

CDR3 DNA: TGTGCCACCGCAAGTGGGCCTAACACAGATACGCAGTATTTT. Residues: CATASGPNTDTQYF. This rearrangement joins TRBV6-5 to TRBJ2-3; D unclear. CDR1 is MNHEY, CDR2 SVGAGI, per germline. V was shortened by 10 bases and J by 2 bases, with 16 bases between the two germline ends. The CDR3 length is 14 residues.

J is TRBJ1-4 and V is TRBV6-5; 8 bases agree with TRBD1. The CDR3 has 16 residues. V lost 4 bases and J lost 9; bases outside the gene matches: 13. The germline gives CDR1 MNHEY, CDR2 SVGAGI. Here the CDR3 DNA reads TGTGCCAGCAGTTCCGGACAGGGACTTGACTTTCAAAAACTGTTTTTT. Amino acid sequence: CASSSGQGLDFQKLFF.

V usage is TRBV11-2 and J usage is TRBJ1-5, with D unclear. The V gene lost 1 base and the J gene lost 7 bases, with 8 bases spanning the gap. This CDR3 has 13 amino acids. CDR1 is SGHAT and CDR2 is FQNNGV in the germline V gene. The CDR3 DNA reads TGTGCCAGCAGCTTAGGGGGAGGGCAGCCCCAGCATTTT. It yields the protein CASSLGGGQPQHF.

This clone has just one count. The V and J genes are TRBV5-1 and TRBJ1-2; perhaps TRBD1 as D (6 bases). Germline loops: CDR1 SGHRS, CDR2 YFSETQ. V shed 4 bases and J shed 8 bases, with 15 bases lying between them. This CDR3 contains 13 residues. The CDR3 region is CASSREGEYGYTF. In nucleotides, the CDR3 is TGCGCCAGCAGCCGGGAGGGGGAGTACGGCTACACCTTC.

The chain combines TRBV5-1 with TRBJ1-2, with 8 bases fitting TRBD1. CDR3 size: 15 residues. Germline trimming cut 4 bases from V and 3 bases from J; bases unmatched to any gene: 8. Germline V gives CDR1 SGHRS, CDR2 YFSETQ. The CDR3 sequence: CASSLWSGGDYGYTF. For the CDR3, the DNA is TGCGCCAGCAGCCTGTGGTCAGGGGGCGACTATGGCTACACCTTC.

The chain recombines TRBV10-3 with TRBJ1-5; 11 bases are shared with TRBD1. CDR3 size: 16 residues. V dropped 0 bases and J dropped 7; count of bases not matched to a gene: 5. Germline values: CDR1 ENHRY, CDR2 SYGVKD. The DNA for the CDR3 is TGTGCCATCAGTGAGTCGGGGGGACAGGGGGTCCAGCCCCAGCATTTT. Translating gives CAISESGGQGVQPQHF.

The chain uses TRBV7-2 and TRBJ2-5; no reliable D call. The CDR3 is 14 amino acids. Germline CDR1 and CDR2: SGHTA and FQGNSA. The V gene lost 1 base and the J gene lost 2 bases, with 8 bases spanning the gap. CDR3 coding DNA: TGTGCCAGCAGCTTAGAGCCGGTACAAGAGACCCAGTACTTC. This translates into CASSLEPVQETQYF.

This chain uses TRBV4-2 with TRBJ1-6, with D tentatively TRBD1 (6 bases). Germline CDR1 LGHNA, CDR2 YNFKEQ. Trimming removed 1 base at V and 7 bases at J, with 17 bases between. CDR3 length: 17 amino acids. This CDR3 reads CASSQAPGHPGNSPLHF. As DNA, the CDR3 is TGTGCCAGCAGCCAAGCCCCGGGACACCCGGGCAATTCACCCCTCCACTTT.

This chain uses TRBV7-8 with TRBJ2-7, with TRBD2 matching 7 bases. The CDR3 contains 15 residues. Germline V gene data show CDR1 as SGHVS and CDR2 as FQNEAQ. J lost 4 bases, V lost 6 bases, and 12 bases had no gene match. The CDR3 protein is CASSFPPSGTYEQYF. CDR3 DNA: TGTGCCAGCAGTTTTCCTCCTAGCGGAACGTACGAGCAGTACTTC.

This CDR3 reads CASSSGTGERGYTF. The DNA for the CDR3 is TGTGCCAGCAGTTCCGGGACAGGGGAACGCGGCTACACCTTC. This chain uses TRBV27 with TRBJ1-2, with 10 bases that match TRBD1. J was trimmed by 8 bases and V by 4 bases; bases with no gene match: 7. CDR1 is MNHEY, CDR2 SMNVEV, per germline (reference sequence). CDR3 length: 14 amino acids.

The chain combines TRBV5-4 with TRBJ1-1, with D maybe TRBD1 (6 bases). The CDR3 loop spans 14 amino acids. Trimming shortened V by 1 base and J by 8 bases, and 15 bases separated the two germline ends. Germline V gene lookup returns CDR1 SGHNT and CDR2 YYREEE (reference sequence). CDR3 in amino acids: CASSLFGRGFEAFF. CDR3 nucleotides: TGTGCCAGCAGCTTGTTCGGCAGGGGTTTCGAAGCTTTCTTT.

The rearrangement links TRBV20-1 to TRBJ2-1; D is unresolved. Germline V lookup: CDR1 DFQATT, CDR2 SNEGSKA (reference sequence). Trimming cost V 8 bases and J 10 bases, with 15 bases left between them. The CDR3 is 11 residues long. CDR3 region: CSLLLPREQFF. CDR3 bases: TGCAGTCTTCTCTTACCCAGGGAGCAGTTCTTC.

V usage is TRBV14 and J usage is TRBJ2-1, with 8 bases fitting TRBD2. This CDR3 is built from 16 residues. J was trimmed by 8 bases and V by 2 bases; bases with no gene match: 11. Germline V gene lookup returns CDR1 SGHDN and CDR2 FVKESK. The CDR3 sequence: CASSQPGAGAGHEQFF. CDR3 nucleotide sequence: TGTGCCAGCAGCCAACCGGGAGCGGGGGCGGGGCATGAGCAGTTCTTC. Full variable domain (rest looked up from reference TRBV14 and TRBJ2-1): EAGVTQFPSHSVIEKGQTVTLRCDPISGHDNLYWYRRVMGKEIKFLLHFVKESKQDESGMPNNRFLAERTGGTYSTLKVQPAELEDSGVYFCASSQPGAGAGHEQFFGPGTRLTVL.

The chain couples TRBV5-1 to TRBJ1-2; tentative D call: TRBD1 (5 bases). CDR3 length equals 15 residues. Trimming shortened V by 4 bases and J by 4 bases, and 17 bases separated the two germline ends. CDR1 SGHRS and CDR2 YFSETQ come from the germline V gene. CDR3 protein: CASSQASRGTYGYTF. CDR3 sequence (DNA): TGCGCCAGCAGCCAGGCTTCAAGGGGAACCTATGGCTACACCTTC.

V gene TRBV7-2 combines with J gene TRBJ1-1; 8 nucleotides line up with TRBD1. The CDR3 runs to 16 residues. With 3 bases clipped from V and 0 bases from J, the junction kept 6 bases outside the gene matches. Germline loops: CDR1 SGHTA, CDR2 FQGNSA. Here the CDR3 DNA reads TGTGCCAGCAGCTTCGCAGGGGGCGCGATGAACACTGAAGCTTTCTTT. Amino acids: CASSFAGGAMNTEAFF.

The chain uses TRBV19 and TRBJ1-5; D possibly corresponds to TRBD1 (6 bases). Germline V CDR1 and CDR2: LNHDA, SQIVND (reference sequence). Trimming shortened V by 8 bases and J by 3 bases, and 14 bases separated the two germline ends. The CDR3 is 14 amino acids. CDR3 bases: TGTGCCAGTTCGGACAGATCTCCCAATCAGCCCCAGCATTTT. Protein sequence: CASSDRSPNQPQHF. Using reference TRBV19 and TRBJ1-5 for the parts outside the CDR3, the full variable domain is DGGITQSPKYLFRKEGQNVTLSCEQNLNHDAMYWYRQDPGQGLRLIYYSQIVNDFQKGDIAEGYSVSREKKESFPLTVTSAQKNPTAFYLCASSDRSPNQPQHFGDGTRLSIL.

CDR3 sequence reads: CAWRSWAGGDTQYF. CDR3 bases: TGTGCCTGGAGGTCATGGGCCGGTGGAGATACGCAGTATTTT. This sequence joins TRBV30 and TRBJ2-3; D not certain. V dropped 3 bases and J dropped 5 bases, with 15 bases sitting between them. There are 14 residues in the CDR3. Germline V gene lookup returns CDR1 GTSNPN and CDR2 SVGIG (reference sequence).